The T cell receptor beta chain described here comes from a study of cytomegalovirus exposure and HLA in healthy donors (TCRdb year 2017). Looking at the study overall: A later analysis indicated that the 120 or so validation repertoires were generated on the platform also employed for the 700 or so repertoires of the first cohort. A separate validation cohort of 100 to 150 different subjects was used in addition to the 666-subject first cohort. The study aimed to test whether cataloging public T cell receptors could reveal signatures of past pathogen exposure. To predict cytomegalovirus infection status, the study brought together high-throughput TCR immunosequencing, statistical association of individual TCRs with disease status, and machine learning.

Broader findings and caveats from the paper: A total of fewer than 200 TCR beta chains were listed by the study as associated with cytomegalovirus. In vitro tests confirmed that a few of the cytomegalovirus-associated TCR beta chains recognize cytomegalovirus antigens. A later analysis found that TCRs clustered in the first cohort also tended to co-occur in the roughly 120 validation repertoires, with more than 90% of cluster scores above 0. The validation cohort had no HLA typing available for a later analysis, so co-occurrence within that cohort was assessed over all 130 or so repertoires. Most TCR sequences were seen in very few donors, while some public TCRs were found in many individuals. In both the original and validation cohorts, the classifier was reported to diagnose cytomegalovirus status with high specificity and sensitivity. The authors suggested that the approach could potentially be extended to other disease states and immunological phenotypes.

Turning to this clone: This clone's antigen is unknown. No much larger clonotype is one base removed from it; base qualities were not supplied.

The library was built by means of the immunoSEQ multiplex PCR assay. The source study handled its data this way. To diagnose cytomegalovirus status from the catalog of TCR beta chain sequences, a statistical classification framework was built. In TCRdb, the immuneACCESS table is reduced to in-frame sequences with V and J assigned. These tables do not hold every clone; where another copy was compared, an unresolved V gene accounts for under half, and the others remain unexplained. The V and J calls and clone size come from that table; D and trimming were worked out from the DNA. A total of approximately 110,000 clones appear in this sample, just under 95% of them only once. Roughly 1.2% of the sample is in the top ten clones. Separate from the approximately 700-subject first cohort, the validation cohort of roughly 110 subjects was the group to which the donors belonged. Sequenced input: PBMCs. This clonotype was sampled from a woman younger than 35 in good health and CMV-seronegative.

The base sequence is TGCAGTAGCACAGGGGTCACTGAAGCTTTCTTT. The resulting protein is CSSTGVTEAFF. The chain couples TRBV20-1 to TRBJ1-1, with 7 central nucleotides matching TRBD1. Its CDR3 holds 11 amino acids, cysteine through phenylalanine. Only the CDR3 region is kept as DNA, spanning 33 bases read in frame from base 1. Looking up the germline V gene (reference sequence) yields CDR1 DFQATT and CDR2 SNEGSKA. Trimming removed 8 bases from V and 4 bases from J; the gene matches leave 4 bases unexplained.